Below, 32 T cell receptor beta chains from the same sample are listed, as sequenced in a study of CD8+ T cells in alopecia areata. In each case, RNA was isolated and then reverse transcribed into cDNA as the sequencing template. Here immunoSEQ multiplex PCR was the method, and the copy in TCRdb shows in-frame clones only, minus some. Of approximately 110,000 clones in the sample, around three fifths were seen once. The treatment denotes: oral pan-JAK inhibitor, 5-10 mg twice daily. This specimen consisted of CD8+ T cells sorted from blood, obtained at week 24, from a patient treated with tofacitinib. These receptors were taken from a human donor with alopecia areata.

The rearrangement links TRBV5-4 to TRBJ1-2, with a weak D call TRBD1 (6 bases). Trimming shortened V by 4 bases and J by 3 bases, and 13 bases separated the two germline ends. The CDR3 length is 14 residues. CDR1 SGHNT and CDR2 YYREEE come from the germline V gene (reference sequence). The CDR3 DNA is TGTGCCAGCAGCCCCGCGTCAGGGGACTATGGCTACACCTTC. It encodes CASSPASGDYGYTF.

The V and J genes are TRBV7-3 and TRBJ2-2, with 9 bases fitting TRBD1. Germline trimming cut 0 bases from V and 4 bases from J; bases unmatched to any gene: 6. The CDR3 extends over 17 amino acids. The germline V gene has CDR1 SGHTA and CDR2 FQGTGA. For the CDR3, the DNA is TGTGCCAGCAGCTTAACGGCACAGGGGGCGGCCACCGGGGAGCTGTTTTTT. Its protein product is CASSLTAQGAATGELFF.

This clone was observed a few times. The V and J genes are TRBV29-1 and TRBJ2-3, with 7 bases lining up with TRBD1. Germline lookup yields CDR1 SQVTM and CDR2 ANQGSEA. The CDR3 extends over 13 amino acids. Trimming at V came to 4 bases and at J to 0 bases, leaving 1 base not matched to a gene. In DNA, the CDR3 is TGCAGCGTTGGACAGGGTAGCACAGATACGCAGTATTTT. Translation: CSVGQGSTDTQYF.

The V and J genes are TRBV7-9 and TRBJ2-3; D ambiguous. The CDR3 is made up of 12 amino acids. Trimming shortened V by 5 bases and J by 0 bases, and 3 bases separated the two germline ends. Germline V gene sequence: CDR1 SEHNR, CDR2 FQNEAQ (reference sequence). The CDR3 DNA sequence: TGTGCCAGCAGCCGTAGCACAGATACGCAGTATTTT. Its translation is CASSRSTDTQYF.

Only one count was recorded for this clone. The gene calls are TRBV19 and TRBJ2-7; unclear D gene. The CDR3 is made up of 13 amino acids. CDR1 and CDR2 (germline): LNHDA, SQIVND (reference sequence). The V end was cut by 3 bases, the J end by 1 base, with 7 bases between. The DNA for the CDR3 is TGTGCCAGTAGTATCGACGGATCCTACGAGCAGTACTTC. This encodes CASSIDGSYEQYF.

Of note for this clone: The identical CDR3 is also encoded by other nucleotide sequences in the sample. The chain is built from TRBV9 and TRBJ2-3; TRBD1 might be the D (5 bases). This CDR3 has 14 amino acids. The germline V and J ends were trimmed by 0 bases and 2 bases, with 7 bases remaining between them. Germline V CDR1 and CDR2: SGDLS, YYNGEE. CDR3 sequence reads: CASSVGGNTDTQYF. CDR3 in DNA: TGTGCCAGCAGCGTAGGGGGCAACACAGATACGCAGTATTTT.

The chain carries TRBV7-8 and TRBJ1-2; TRBD1 is a possible D gene (5 bases). V was pared by 5 bases and J by 8 bases, with 12 bases between. CDR3 length: 12 amino acids. Germline-derived CDR1 and CDR2 are SGHVS and FQNEAQ. Here the CDR3 reads CASSARDQGYTF. CDR3 DNA sequence: TGTGCCAGCAGCGCAAGGGACCAAGGCTACACCTTC.

This rearrangement joins TRBV9 to TRBJ2-1; 7 nucleotides agree with TRBD2. Per germline, CDR1 SGDLS and CDR2 YYNGEE. Germline trimming cut 4 bases from V and 1 base from J; bases unmatched to any gene: 5. This CDR3 spans 15 amino acids. This CDR3 reads CASSPGLGSYNEQFF. The CDR3 DNA sequence: TGTGCCAGCAGCCCCGGACTAGGGTCCTACAATGAGCAGTTCTTC.

The J gene is TRBJ2-3, the V gene TRBV27, with TRBD2 matching over 7 bases. This CDR3 has 17 residues. The V segment lost 5 bases and the J segment 1 base; nucleotides outside the gene matches: 12. CDR1 is MNHEY and CDR2 is SMNVEV in the germline V gene (reference sequence). CDR3 DNA: TGTGCCAGCAGTATCTGGGCCCGGGGGGTGGGCACAGATACGCAGTATTTT. Its translation: CASSIWARGVGTDTQYF.

This clone was found a few times. Other DNA sequences of this sample code for an identical CDR3. The chain couples TRBV6-1 to TRBJ2-6; a possible D gene is TRBD1 (6 bases). V lost 1 base, J lost 4 bases, and 8 bases lay in between. Germline-derived CDR1 and CDR2 are MNHNS and SASEGT. The length of the CDR3 is 15 residues. This chain's CDR3 is CASSEGGTGANVLTF. In DNA, the CDR3 is TGTGCCAGCAGTGAAGGTGGGACAGGGGCCAACGTCCTGACTTTC.

The chain joins TRBV29-1 to TRBJ1-1; TRBD1 is a possible D gene (6 bases). This CDR3 is built from 13 residues. Trimming removed 7 bases from V and 7 bases from J, with 19 bases in between. Per germline, CDR1 SQVTM and CDR2 ANQGSEA. In DNA form, the CDR3 reads TGCAGCGCCTTGATGGGGGGCGAAAATGAAGCTTTCTTT. As protein: CSALMGGENEAFF.

The V and J genes are TRBV9 and TRBJ2-7; D not certain. The CDR3 is 13 residues long. Germline-derived CDR1 and CDR2 are SGDLS and YYNGEE. V lost 0 bases, J lost 2 bases, and 6 bases lay in between. Here the CDR3 DNA reads TGTGCCAGCAGCGTAGACGGAACCTACGAGCAGTACTTC. Residues: CASSVDGTYEQYF.

V gene TRBV27 combines with J gene TRBJ2-7; D is tentatively TRBD1 or TRBD2 (7 bases each). Trimming took 0 bases from V and 2 from J, leaving 11 bases between them. Per the germline V gene, CDR1 is MNHEY and CDR2 is SMNVEV (reference sequence). This CDR3 has 15 amino acids. Written as DNA, the CDR3 is TGTGCCAGCAGTTTATCTCAGGGGGGGACCTACGAGCAGTACTTC. This gives the protein CASSLSQGGTYEQYF.

The gene calls are TRBV2 and TRBJ2-1, with D perhaps matching TRBD1 (8 bases). Germline CDR1 SNHLY, CDR2 FYNNEI. CDR3 length equals 16 residues. Trimming stripped 5 bases from V and 8 bases from J, with 22 bases between. Here the CDR3 DNA reads TGTGCCAGCAGTATGAATCCGGACAGGGAGGGTGATGAGCAGTTCTTC. This codes for CASSMNPDREGDEQFF.

J is TRBJ2-7 and V is TRBV28, with a tentative D call TRBD1 (5 bases). V lost 5 bases and J 3 bases, leaving 14 bases between the germline ends. The CDR3 has 14 residues. Germline lookup yields CDR1 MDHEN and CDR2 SYDVKM. The CDR3 loop reads CASSALTENYEQYF. CDR3 coding DNA: TGTGCCAGCAGTGCCTTGACAGAAAACTACGAGCAGTACTTC.

This clone showed up just a few times. The chain employs TRBV15 and TRBJ2-3, with D possibly matching TRBD2 (6 bases). Trimming pared 8 bases from V and 2 bases from J, leaving 14 bases between. The CDR3 is 14 amino acids. CDR1 and CDR2 (germline): LNHNV, YYDKDF (reference sequence). The CDR3 spells CATWGESSTDTQYF. CDR3 DNA sequence: TGTGCCACCTGGGGGGAGTCCTCCACAGATACGCAGTATTTT.

This clone has only a few counts. The chain carries TRBV4-3 and TRBJ2-5; 11 bases are a match to TRBD1. CDR3 length: 15 amino acids. The V gene end was trimmed by 1 base and the J gene end by 3 bases; junction bases not matched to a gene: 1. Germline CDR1 LGHNA, CDR2 YSLEER. The DNA of the CDR3 is TGCGCCAGCAGCCAAGGGGACAGGGGGGAAGAGACCCAGTACTTC. Translation gives CASSQGDRGEETQYF.

The rearrangement joins TRBV5-4 to TRBJ2-3, with 15 positions matching TRBD2. The trim removed 2 bases at V and 3 bases at J, leaving 4 bases unmatched. This CDR3 has 17 amino acids. Germline CDR1 SGHNT, CDR2 YYREEE (reference sequence). Here the CDR3 DNA reads TGTGCCAGCAGCTTAGGACTAGCGGGGGGGCCAACAGATACGCAGTATTTT. Its translation: CASSLGLAGGPTDTQYF.

This rearrangement joins TRBV4-2 to TRBJ1-2; D unclear. Trimming removed 0 bases from V and 2 bases from J, with 19 bases in between. Germline CDR1 and CDR2: LGHNA and YNFKEQ. This CDR3 contains 18 residues. The CDR3 region is CASSQDATQDPSNYGYTF. The CDR3 DNA follows: TGTGCCAGCAGCCAAGACGCGACTCAGGATCCGTCAAACTATGGCTACACCTTC.

The chain employs TRBV27 and TRBJ2-2; no clear D. The CDR3 consists of 12 residues. Germline V gene data show CDR1 as MNHEY and CDR2 as SMNVEV (reference sequence). V was shortened by 3 bases and J by 8 bases, with 7 bases between the two germline ends. The CDR3 sequence: CASSFPSGELFF. The CDR3 nucleotides read TGTGCCAGCAGTTTCCCCTCAGGGGAGCTGTTTTTT.

The chain carries TRBV5-6 and TRBJ2-7; D is uncertain. Germline V gene lookup returns CDR1 SGHDT and CDR2 YYEEEE. CDR3 length: 12 residues. Trimming took off 5 bases at V and 2 bases at J, with 8 bases between the two ends. CDR3 in DNA: TGTGCCAGCAGTCAAATTGCCTACGAGCAGTACTTC. As protein: CASSQIAYEQYF.

This chain connects TRBV29-1 to TRBJ1-4; D is unresolved. Germline loops: CDR1 SQVTM, CDR2 ANQGSEA. The CDR3 length is 13 residues. The V end was cut by 4 bases, the J end by 8 bases, with 14 bases between. Here the CDR3 DNA reads TGCAGCGTTGTCTACAGCGACCCGGAAAAACTGTTTTTT. It codes for CSVVYSDPEKLFF.

Points on this clone: At one of its ends the junction is not consistent with the germline gene, which may arise from a read error. The chain recombines TRBV7-2 with TRBJ1-1; D call uncertain. This CDR3 spans 14 amino acids. Per the germline V gene, CDR1 is SGHTA and CDR2 is FQGNSA. CDR3 residues: CASSLDLGLFEGFF. DNA of the CDR3: TGTGCCAGCAGCTTAGATTTGGGTTTATTCGAAGGTTTCTTT.

The chain uses TRBV7-9 and TRBJ1-5; D is undetermined. Germline-derived CDR1 and CDR2 are SEHNR and FQNEAQ (reference sequence). The CDR3 extends over 13 amino acids. Trimming removed 8 bases from V and 0 bases from J, with 8 bases in between. CDR3 protein: CASSPHSNQPQHF. The CDR3, as DNA: TGTGCCAGCTCCCCCCATAGCAATCAGCCCCAGCATTTT.

The gene calls are TRBV10-3 and TRBJ2-3, with 8 bases fitting TRBD2. The CDR3 spans 14 residues. CDR1 ENHRY and CDR2 SYGVKD come from the germline V gene. The V gene end was trimmed by 6 bases and the J gene end by 5 bases; junction bases not matched to a gene: 7. DNA of the CDR3: TGTGCCATCAGAGGCGGGGGGCTGGGAGATACGCAGTATTTT. Protein sequence: CAIRGGGLGDTQYF.

V is TRBV30 and J is TRBJ1-2; the D gene is possibly TRBD1 (6 bases). V was trimmed by 3 bases and J by 6 bases, leaving 23 bases between them. This CDR3 region has 16 residues. Germline V gene lookup returns CDR1 GTSNPN and CDR2 SVGIG (reference sequence). The CDR3 DNA is TGTGCCTGGAGCGAGGACCTGACAGGCTCGGTGAATGGCTACACCTTC. This gives the protein CAWSEDLTGSVNGYTF.

The chain uses TRBV27 and TRBJ2-7; either TRBD1 or TRBD2 may fit D (7 bases each). The CDR3 extends over 16 amino acids. Germline loops: CDR1 MNHEY, CDR2 SMNVEV (reference sequence). V lost 4 bases and J 2 bases, leaving 18 bases between the germline ends. Here the CDR3 DNA reads TGTGCCAGCAGTTGGGAGGGGGCTTCATCCCCCTACGAGCAGTACTTC. Translating it yields CASSWEGASSPYEQYF.

The chain employs TRBV5-1 and TRBJ2-2; either TRBD1 or TRBD2 may supply D (5 bases each). Trimming cost V 2 bases and J 7 bases, with 15 bases left between them. CDR1 and CDR2 (germline): SGHRS, YFSETQ. The CDR3 has 15 amino acids. CDR3 amino acids: CASSFRDRRLGELFF. The CDR3 DNA is TGCGCCAGCAGCTTCCGGGACCGAAGACTCGGGGAGCTGTTTTTT.

The genes are TRBV9 and TRBJ1-1; the D gene is possibly TRBD1 (5 bases). Germline V lookup: CDR1 SGDLS, CDR2 YYNGEE. The CDR3 contains 14 residues. Between the trimmed V and J ends, which lost 4 bases and 3 bases, there was a span of 13 bases. CDR3 bases: TGTGCCAGCAGCCCGGGGGTGGTGGACACTGAAGCTTTCTTT. Protein sequence: CASSPGVVDTEAFF.

V is TRBV7-3 and J is TRBJ2-2; D not certain. The germline CDR1 and CDR2 sequences are SGHTA and FQGTGA. The CDR3 is 14 residues long. The V gene lost 5 bases and the J gene lost 1 base, with 8 bases spanning the gap. The CDR3 coding sequence is TGTGCCAGCAGCCCCTGGGGGAACACCGGGGAGCTGTTTTTT. Amino acids: CASSPWGNTGELFF.

The chain has TRBV4-1 and TRBJ2-1; 7 bases line up with TRBD2. This CDR3 spans 15 amino acids. V lost 0 bases to trimming and J lost 3 bases; unmatched junction nucleotides: 2. Germline V CDR1 and CDR2: MGHRA, YSYEKL. For the CDR3, the DNA is TGCGCCAGCAGCCAAGATGCGGGGGTCTACAATGAGCAGTTCTTC. Protein sequence: CASSQDAGVYNEQFF.

The genes are TRBV27 and TRBJ2-5; 8 bases agree with TRBD2. The CDR3 is made up of 15 amino acids. Germline V gives CDR1 MNHEY, CDR2 SMNVEV (reference sequence). V dropped 5 bases and J dropped 5; count of bases not matched to a gene: 10. This CDR3 is CASSLGTSETETQYF. DNA of the CDR3: TGTGCCAGCAGTCTGGGGACTAGTGAAACGGAGACCCAGTACTTC.